The subject of this entry is one T cell receptor (beta chain). This clonotype has only a few counts. Its antigen is not yet known. Per-base quality was not reported, and no clone a single base away is much larger than it. The sample comes from a study of identical twins (dated by TCRdb to 2015 to 2016). Looking at the study overall: The study deep-sequenced TCR alpha and beta repertoires from monozygotic twins, unrelated adults of various ages and cord blood to test whether fetal clonotypes persist. To rule out contamination, replicate twin experiments were performed at different times with different library preparation protocols. Paper-wide results and their limitations: Abundant cord blood beta clonotypes carried fewer insertions; young adult naive repertoires showed a weaker similar trend, while memory repertoires showed none. Recombination models systematically underestimated out-of-frame TCR alpha sharing in monozygotic twins but agreed with sharing between unrelated individuals. Compared with coincidental sharing between unrelated individuals, out-of-frame TCR alpha sequences shared between twins had an excess of sequences with low generation probability. In beta out-of-frame sequences, excess twin sharing was weaker, because having fewer shared sequences lowered the signal-to-noise ratio. Conclusions relied on cross-sectional statistical analysis, since the same donors could not be followed over many years. Invariant T cells such as MAIT and iNKT could partly confound zero-insertion analyses, though diverse VJ usage argued against this for most clonotypes.

The library relied on 5' RACE. Reads for this sample came from an Illumina HiSeq 2000. A universal primer binding site was added through template switching, and the final cDNA carried a unique molecular identifier so that TCR cDNA molecules could be counted accurately. Specific primers in the conserved constant-segment region were used to synthesize first-strand cDNA for the TCR alpha and beta chains. To control for contamination, every cDNA library carried two barcodes: a SMART-Mk sample barcode plus Illumina barcodes. TruSeq adapter sequences and Illumina sample barcodes were added in two successive PCR steps. The TCR alpha and beta cDNA libraries were sequenced on the Illumina HiSeq platform using custom primers. As for the authors' bioinformatics: Raw reads were processed with MiGEC to extract unique molecular identifiers, and MiXCR was used to determine CDR3 positions. For each individual, recombination models were inferred using an EM algorithm with the repgenHMM and IGoR tools. Shared clonotype analysis was performed with the tcR package in R, normalizing sharing by the product of cloneset sizes. To study raw recombination free of thymic and clonal selection effects, out-of-frame nonproductive sequences were analyzed. In-frame beta chains were kept once TCRdb had trimmed the public reads at Q25 with fastp and called clones with MiXCR. Rows merge per CDR3 protein into single entries with the most common DNA and genes. None of the V and J calls come from the authors' own analysis; TCRdb made them. This sample lists about 520,000 distinct CDR3 sequences; less than 25% were detected once. The ten largest make up about 0.99% of the sample.

The germline V gene gives CDR1 as SGHRS and CDR2 as YFSETQ. Including the terminal cysteine and phenylalanine, the CDR3 comprises 14 residues. The retained sequence is limited to the CDR3, 42 bases, with the frame set at the first base. The germline ends are 23 bases apart after V is trimmed by 5 bases and J by 13 bases. All donors were healthy Caucasians. Three pairs of female monozygotic twins, all aged about 18 to 29 years, made up the twin cohort. CD4+ and CD8+ T cell populations were isolated with positive isolation kits from Invitrogen. These data were also filed under a second study, of T cells expressing NK-cell markers. In that second paper, the authors write: In sorted CD3+CD56+NKG2C+, CD3+CD56+NKG2C- and CD3+CD56-NKG2C+ T-cell subsets from eight or nine donors, TCR beta-chain repertoires were profiled. Seven of the eight sequenced donors were HCMV-seropositive and one was HCMV-seronegative. In several experiments an anti-gammadeltaTCR antibody was added to restrict sorting to alphabetaTCR-expressing T cells. For roughly six donors, the dominant CD3+CD56+NKG2C+ clonotypes were among the top 10 CD8+ clonotypes and accounted for roughly 1.0-7.5% of CD8+ T cells. Those dominant clonotypes were again the most abundant among CD3+CD56-NKG2C+ cells in several donors, at about 28.3-65%. It remained unclear whether the expanded NKG2C-expressing T cell clones were specific for HCMV antigens. Randomly selected healthy volunteers, three men and five women, were used as the eight sequenced donors. HCMV-specific IgG was detected in serum with a commercial ELISA kit to determine HCMV serostatus. Reads were demultiplexed and grouped by UMI with MIGEC, and clonotypes were assembled and quantified with MiTCR. To exclude erroneous sequences, any TCR cDNA sequence not supported by at least two reads was discarded. The tcR package was used for downstream repertoire analysis, and clonotypes were matched between fractions using CDR3 nucleotide sequence together with V segment. Antigen specificity was annotated against VDJdb with VDJmatch, allowing one amino acid substitution in CDR3.

Specimen: CD4+ T cells sorted from blood. The V and J segments used are TRBV5-1 and TRBJ2-3; too little of a D gene remains to name it. The TCR comes from a woman in her late teens or twenties in good health. Read as DNA, the sequence is TGCGCCAGCAGAATGAATCCCCAGGACCCACGAGAGTATTTT. It translates to CASRMNPQDPREYF.